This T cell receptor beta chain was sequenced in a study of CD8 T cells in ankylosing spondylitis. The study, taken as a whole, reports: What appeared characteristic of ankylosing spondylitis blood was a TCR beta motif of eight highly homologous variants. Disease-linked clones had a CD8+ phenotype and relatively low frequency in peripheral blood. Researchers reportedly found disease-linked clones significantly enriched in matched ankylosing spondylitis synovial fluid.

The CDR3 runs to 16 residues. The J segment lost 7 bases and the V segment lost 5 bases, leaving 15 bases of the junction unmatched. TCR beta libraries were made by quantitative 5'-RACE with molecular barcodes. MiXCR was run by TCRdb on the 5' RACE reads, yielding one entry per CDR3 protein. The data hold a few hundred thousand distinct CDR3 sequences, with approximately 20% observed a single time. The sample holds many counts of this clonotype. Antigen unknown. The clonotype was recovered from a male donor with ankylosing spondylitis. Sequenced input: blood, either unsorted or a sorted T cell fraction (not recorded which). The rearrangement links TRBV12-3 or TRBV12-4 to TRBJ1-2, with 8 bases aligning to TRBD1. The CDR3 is CASSPSYRGQEIGYTF. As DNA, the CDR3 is TGTGCCAGCAGTCCTTCTTACCGGGGACAGGAAATTGGCTACACCTTC.